This is a list of T cell receptor beta chains from one sample in a study of T cell responses to AZD1222 COVID-19 vaccine. Libraries were prepared by immunoSEQ multiplex PCR; TCRdb keeps only in-frame clonotypes and omits some of them. This table has about 82,000 clones, around 82% appearing once. Sequenced material: peripheral blood, taken 28 days after the second AZD1222 dose. The receptors originated from an adult who received the AZD1222 COVID-19 vaccine. The CDR3 runs from the conserved cysteine through the conserved F or W. D genes are given only for firm matches. Rows may omit the clone size; those that give it use once, few, many or a size class.

V: TRBV4-1
D: NA
size: NA
J: TRBJ2-7
DNA: TGCGCCAGCAGCCAAAGGACACGCTCCTACGAGCAGTACTTC
CDR3: CASSQRTRSYEQYF

V: TRBV4-3
D: NA
size: NA
J: TRBJ2-7
DNA: TGCGCCAGCAGCCAAGGACCTACCTACGAGCAGTACTTC
CDR3: CASSQGPTYEQYF

V: TRBV4-1
D: NA
size: NA
J: TRBJ1-1
DNA: TGCGCCAGCAGCCAAGAAGGCGGGGCGCGGATTCCCCTGAGGGTGAACACTGAAGCTTTCTTT
CDR3: CASSQEGGARIPLRVNTEAFF

V: TRBV11-3
D: NA
size: medium-sized
J: TRBJ2-2
DNA: TGTGCCAGCAGCTTAGATGGGGGCGGAGCGAACACCGGGGAGCTGTTTTTT
CDR3: CASSLDGGGANTGELFF

V: TRBV27
D: NA
size: NA
J: TRBJ1-1
DNA: TGTGCCAGCAGTCCCAGACTCCAGACTGAAGCTTTCTTT
CDR3: CASSPRLQTEAFF

V: TRBV5-4
D: NA
size: NA
J: TRBJ1-4
DNA: TGTGCCAGCAGCAAGTCACCCACAGCTAGACTGTTTTTT
CDR3: CASSKSPTARLFF

V: TRBV28
D: NA
size: NA
J: TRBJ2-3
DNA: TGTGCCAGCAGTTTCCCGTCTTCGCCCCTAGGCACAGATACGCAGTATTTT
CDR3: CASSFPSSPLGTDTQYF

V: TRBV30
D: NA
size: NA
J: TRBJ1-3
DNA: TGTGCCTGGAATCCAGGAGTCTCTGGAAACACCATATATTTT
CDR3: CAWNPGVSGNTIYF

V: TRBV5-6
D: NA
size: NA
J: TRBJ2-1
DNA: TGTGCCAGCAGCGACGGGACACCTATGTACAATGAGCAGTTCTTC
CDR3: CASSDGTPMYNEQFF

V: TRBV7-8
D: NA
size: NA
J: TRBJ2-1
DNA: TGTGCCAGCAGCCCTGAAGGACTACGCTACACCCCTTCCTACAATGAGCAGTTCTTC
CDR3: CASSPEGLRYTPSYNEQFF

V: TRBV7-2
D: NA
size: NA
J: TRBJ2-2
DNA: TGTGCCAGCAGTCCCGTCGGCCTTAACACCGGGGAGCTGTTTTTT
CDR3: CASSPVGLNTGELFF

V: TRBV5-1
D: TRBD1
size: NA
J: TRBJ2-3
DNA: TGCGCCAGCAGCCCGGGGACAGGGGGCACAGATACGCAGTATTTT
CDR3: CASSPGTGGTDTQYF

V: TRBV5-6
D: TRBD1
size: NA
J: TRBJ1-5
DNA: TGTGCCAGCAGCTTGGGAGGGGGACAGACCCAGCCCCAGCATTTT
CDR3: CASSLGGGQTQPQHF

V: TRBV4-1
D: NA
size: NA
J: TRBJ2-7
DNA: TGCGCCAGCAGCCAAGACTCAAGCCCACTTTATGGCCTTGCCTACGAGCAGTACTTC
CDR3: CASSQDSSPLYGLAYEQYF

V: TRBV27
D: NA
size: NA
J: TRBJ1-1
DNA: TGTGCCAGCAGTTGGACCGGACCAACCGAAGCTTTCTTT
CDR3: CASSWTGPTEAFF